These 13 T cell receptor beta chains were sequenced from one sample in a study of T cell changes during pregnancy in multiple sclerosis. Assay: immunoSEQ multiplex PCR; the TCRdb copy retains only in-frame clones and omits some. The sample records some 41,000 clones, over 80% being singletons. This material consisted of CD4+ T cells from peripheral blood mononuclear cells, taken in the third trimester of pregnancy. These receptors came from a female donor in good health, enrolled as a control in a pregnancy study.

J is TRBJ1-3 and V is TRBV18, with 9 bases matching TRBD1. J was trimmed by 4 bases and V by 8 bases; bases with no gene match: 6. The CDR3 runs 14 residues. Germline values: CDR1 KGHSH, CDR2 LQKENI. CDR3 bases: TGTGCCAGCATGACAGGGGGGTCCGGAAACACCATATATTTT. Its protein product is CASMTGGSGNTIYF.

The V gene is TRBV5-4, the J gene TRBJ2-1; 8 bases align to TRBD2. Trimming at V came to 4 bases and at J to 6 bases, leaving 9 bases not matched to a gene. From germline, CDR1 is SGHNT and CDR2 YYREEE (reference sequence). The CDR3 loop spans 15 amino acids. CDR3 protein: CASSQARGGGNEQFF. In DNA, the CDR3 is TGTGCCAGCAGCCAGGCTCGGGGGGGCGGCAATGAGCAGTTCTTC.

The chain uses TRBV15 and TRBJ2-3, with 8 bases identical to TRBD2. Germline trimming cut 6 bases from V and 2 bases from J; bases unmatched to any gene: 4. The CDR3 is 14 residues long. Per germline, CDR1 LNHNV and CDR2 YYDKDF (reference sequence). CDR3 in DNA: TGTGCCACCAGGAGACTAGCGCCCACAGATACGCAGTATTTT. This sequence encodes CATRRLAPTDTQYF.

The genes are TRBV6-1 and TRBJ2-4, with 11 bases lining up with TRBD2. J lost 1 base, V lost 1 base, and 15 bases had no gene match. The CDR3 contains 21 residues. Germline V lookup: CDR1 MNHNS, CDR2 SASEGT. The CDR3 nucleotides read TGTGCCAGCAGTGAAGTTCCCGGGACTAGCGGAGTGGGGGTGGCCAAAAACATTCAGTACTTC. This encodes CASSEVPGTSGVGVAKNIQYF.

The J gene is TRBJ1-3, the V gene TRBV5-8, with D maybe TRBD1 (5 bases). Germline values: CDR1 SGHTS, CDR2 YDEGEE. V dropped 0 bases and J dropped 3 bases, with 10 bases sitting between them. The CDR3 extends over 15 amino acids. CDR3 coding DNA: TGTGCCAGCAGCTTGGGAGGGACTCATGGAAACACCATATATTTT. Protein product: CASSLGGTHGNTIYF.

The chain has TRBV7-9 and TRBJ2-1, with TRBD2 matching 9 bases. The CDR3 is 18 amino acids. V was pared by 0 bases and J by 5 bases, with 11 bases of the junction left unmatched. Germline V CDR1 and CDR2: SEHNR, FQNEAQ (reference sequence). The CDR3 loop is CASSLAAGGSTGHNEQFF. In DNA, the CDR3 is TGTGCCAGCAGCTTAGCAGCGGGAGGCAGTACAGGTCACAATGAGCAGTTCTTC.

The gene calls are TRBV30 and TRBJ2-7, with D maybe TRBD1 (5 bases). The CDR3 covers 12 residues. Trimming stripped 0 bases from V and 4 bases from J, with 7 bases between. Germline loops: CDR1 GTSNPN, CDR2 SVGIG (reference sequence). The chain's CDR3 is CAWSVQGYEQYF. The CDR3 DNA reads TGTGCCTGGAGTGTCCAGGGATACGAGCAGTACTTC.

DNA of the CDR3: TGTGCCAGTAGTACCATTGACAGTAGCAATCAGCCCCAGCATTTT. Translation gives CASSTIDSSNQPQHF. V and J are TRBV19 and TRBJ1-5; possibly TRBD1 for D (5 bases). Trimming shortened V by 4 bases and J by 0 bases, and 10 bases separated the two germline ends. Per the germline V gene, CDR1 is LNHDA and CDR2 is SQIVND (reference sequence). The CDR3 covers 15 residues.

The rearrangement joins TRBV28 to TRBJ1-1; D gene uncertain. Germline assignment: CDR1 MDHEN and CDR2 SYDVKM. V was shortened by 4 bases and J by 1 base, with 4 bases between the two germline ends. This CDR3 has 12 residues. CDR3 region: CASSYRNTEAFF. The DNA for the CDR3 is TGTGCCAGCAGTTATAGGAACACTGAAGCTTTCTTT. Based on the CDR3 plus reference TRBV28 and TRBJ1-1, the full variable domain is DVKVTQSSRYLVKRTGEKVFLECVQDMDHENMFWYRQDPGLGLRLIYFSYDVKMKEKGDIPEGYSVSREKKERFSLILESASTNQTSMYLCASSYRNTEAFFGQGTRLTVV.

The CDR3 spells CASTMGGYEQYF. CDR3 nucleotide sequence: TGTGCCAGCACCATGGGGGGGTACGAGCAGTACTTC. V usage is TRBV28 and J usage is TRBJ2-7; TRBD2 agrees at 7 bases. The CDR3 is 12 residues long. Germline CDR1 is MDHEN and CDR2 is SYDVKM. With V trimmed by 7 bases and J by 4 bases, 4 bases remained unmatched.

The chain has TRBV18 and TRBJ2-3; no clear D. Trimming removed 6 bases at V and 6 bases at J, with 28 bases between. The CDR3 is made up of 18 amino acids. Germline V gives CDR1 KGHSH, CDR2 LQKENI. CDR3 nucleotide sequence: TGTGCCAGCTCCCTCCGTCCAGTTACGATGAATTGGTTGGATACGCAGTATTTT. Translation: CASSLRPVTMNWLDTQYF.

The chain uses TRBV2 and TRBJ2-5; 7 bases agree with TRBD2. Germline CDR1 reads SNHLY; CDR2 reads FYNNEI. The CDR3 runs to 14 residues. The junction had 5 bases not matched to a gene; V was cut back by 5 bases and J by 2 bases. CDR3 in DNA: TGTGCCAGCAGTCAGCGGGGATTTCAAGAGACCCAGTACTTC. It encodes CASSQRGFQETQYF. Full variable domain (missing parts from reference TRBV2 and TRBJ2-5): EPEVTQTPSHQVTQMGQEVILRCVPISNHLYFYWYRQILGQKVEFLVSFYNNEISEKSEIFDDQFSVERPDGSNFTLKIRSTKLEDSAMYFCASSQRGFQETQYFGPGTRLLVL.

The chain has TRBV14 and TRBJ2-7, with D perhaps matching TRBD2 (6 bases). The CDR3 is 12 amino acids. With 5 bases removed from V and 5 bases from J, the gap between germline ends came to 10 bases. The germline CDR1 and CDR2 sequences are SGHDN and FVKESK. The DNA for the CDR3 is TGTGCCAGCAGCGAGGAGGGGAACGAGCAGTACTTC. This translates into CASSEEGNEQYF.